Sequencing of this T cell receptor beta chain was carried out in a study of blood T cell repertoires in COVID-19. V gave up 5 bases and J gave up 2 bases; unmatched junction bases: 7. There are 15 residues in the CDR3. From germline, CDR1 is SGHAT and CDR2 FQNNGV. Profiled with immunoSEQ multiplex PCR; TCRdb holds only in-frame clones, not every one. The profile shows about 400,000 clones, 88% of them singletons. The TCR originated in a woman aged 40 to 50 with acute COVID-19. Material for sequencing was PBMCs or T cells enriched from blood (not recorded which). V gene TRBV11-2 combines with J gene TRBJ1-2; 8 bases are shared with TRBD1. The CDR3 protein is CASSPGQGTNYGYTF. CDR3 bases: TGTGCCAGCAGCCCTGGACAGGGAACCAACTATGGCTACACCTTC.